Presented here are 6 T cell receptor beta chains from one specimen sequenced in a study of Ad26.COV2.S vaccination and SARS-CoV-2 variants. Some clones are missing from TCRdb's copy, which holds only in-frame ones; the method was immunoSEQ multiplex PCR. Of about 680,000 clones detected, roughly 90% appear once; the ten largest clones hold about 1.5%. Treatment denoted: 15 to 20 received Ad26.COV2.S at low or high dose, single or two shots; 5 received placebo; per-sample allocation not given. Following the first vaccine or placebo injection, samples were taken on day 63. Sequenced material: peripheral blood, taken in a trial of Ad26.COV2.S vaccine versus placebo. Receptor source: a person aged 18-65 years who received the Ad26.COV2.S COVID-19 vaccine or a placebo.

This chain joins TRBV6-6 and TRBJ2-5; D is ambiguous. Trimming took 6 bases from V and 3 from J, leaving 2 bases between them. The CDR3 totals 10 residues. Per germline, CDR1 MNHNY and CDR2 SVGAGI (reference sequence). The CDR3 DNA sequence: TGTGCCAGCAGGGAAGAGACCCAGTACTTC. This gives the protein CASREETQYF.

The V call is TRBV29-1, the J call TRBJ1-2; 8 nucleotides match TRBD1. The junction had 3 bases not matched to a gene; V was cut back by 5 bases and J by 4 bases. This CDR3 region has 12 residues. Germline CDR1 reads SQVTM; CDR2 reads ANQGSEA. CDR3 in DNA: TGCAGCGTTAGGACAGGGCCCTATGGCTACACCTTC. It translates to CSVRTGPYGYTF.

The chain links TRBV18 to TRBJ1-3; 10 bases match TRBD1. This CDR3 is 15 amino acids long. V dropped 4 bases and J dropped 4; count of bases not matched to a gene: 4. The germline CDR1 and CDR2 sequences are KGHSH and LQKENI. The CDR3 is CASSRQGAEGNTIYF. Written as DNA, the CDR3 is TGTGCCAGCTCACGACAGGGGGCTGAAGGAAACACCATATATTTT.

The chain uses TRBV11-2 and TRBJ1-4; no reliable D call. This CDR3 comprises 15 residues. V was clipped by 1 base and J by 2 bases, with 8 bases between them. In germline, CDR1 is SGHAT, CDR2 FQNNGV. The CDR3 sequence: CASSLGGLTNEKLFF. In DNA form, the CDR3 reads TGTGCCAGCAGCTTAGGGGGATTGACTAATGAAAAACTGTTTTTT.

The chain couples TRBV6-2 or TRBV6-3 to TRBJ2-5, with D unclear. This CDR3 region has 14 residues. Germline CDR1 and CDR2: MNHEY and SVGEGT. V gave up 5 bases and J gave up 5 bases, with 15 bases separating them. The CDR3 DNA reads TGTGCCAGCAGTGGCACCCAGCATAAGGAGACCCAGTACTTC. Its translation: CASSGTQHKETQYF.

This chain connects TRBV6-5 to TRBJ2-7; 9 positions agree with TRBD1. Germline-derived CDR1 and CDR2 are MNHEY and SVGAGI. The CDR3 covers 15 residues. With 2 bases clipped from V and 4 bases from J, the junction kept 6 bases outside the gene matches. The CDR3 DNA follows: TGTGCCAGCAGTTACGGGCGGACAGGGGTTTACGAGCAGTACTTC. It specifies CASSYGRTGVYEQYF.